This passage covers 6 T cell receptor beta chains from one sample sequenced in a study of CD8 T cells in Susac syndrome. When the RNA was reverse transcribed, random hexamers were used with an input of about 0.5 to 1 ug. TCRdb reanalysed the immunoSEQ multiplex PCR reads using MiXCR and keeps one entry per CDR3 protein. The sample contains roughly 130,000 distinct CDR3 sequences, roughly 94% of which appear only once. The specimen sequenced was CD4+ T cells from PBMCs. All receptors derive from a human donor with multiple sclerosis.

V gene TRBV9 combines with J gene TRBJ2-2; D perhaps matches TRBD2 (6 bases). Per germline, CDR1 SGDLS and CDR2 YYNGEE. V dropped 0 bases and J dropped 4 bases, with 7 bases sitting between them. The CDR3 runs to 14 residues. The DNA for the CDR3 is TGTGCCAGCAGCGTAGCGGGGGTCACCGGGGAGCTGTTTTTT. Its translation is CASSVAGVTGELFF.

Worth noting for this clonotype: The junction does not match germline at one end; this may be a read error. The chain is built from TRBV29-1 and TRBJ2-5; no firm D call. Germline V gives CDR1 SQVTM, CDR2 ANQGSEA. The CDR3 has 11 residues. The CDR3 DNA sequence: TGCAGCGTGGAAGGGAAGGAGACCCAGTACTTC. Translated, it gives CSVEGKETQYF.

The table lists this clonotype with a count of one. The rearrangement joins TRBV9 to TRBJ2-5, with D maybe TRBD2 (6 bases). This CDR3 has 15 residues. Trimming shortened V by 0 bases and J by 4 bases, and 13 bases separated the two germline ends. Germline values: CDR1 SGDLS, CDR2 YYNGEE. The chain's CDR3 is CASSVASGTLETQYF. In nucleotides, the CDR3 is TGTGCCAGCAGCGTAGCATCCGGGACTTTAGAGACCCAGTACTTC.

The CDR3 is CASSPTGYTEAFF. The DNA for the CDR3 is TGTGCCAGCAGCCCTACGGGGTACACTGAAGCTTTCTTT. The chain employs TRBV9 and TRBJ1-1; no firm D call. The CDR3 length is 13 residues. V lost 4 bases, J lost 3 bases, and 10 bases lay in between. From germline, CDR1 is SGDLS and CDR2 YYNGEE.

The CDR3 bases are TGTGCCTGGAGTCCCCCAGCGGGAGTAATAACCGGGGAGCTGTTTTTT. It codes for CAWSPPAGVITGELFF. The chain links TRBV30 to TRBJ2-2, with 8 bases fitting TRBD2. This CDR3 is built from 16 residues. From germline, CDR1 is GTSNPN and CDR2 SVGIG (reference sequence). V lost 2 bases, J lost 5 bases, and 10 bases stayed unmatched.

DNA for the CDR3: TGCGCCAGCAGCCAAGGGACAGGGGGCTGGAGCGAGCAGTACTTC. This sequence encodes CASSQGTGGWSEQYF. This sequence joins TRBV4-3 and TRBJ2-7; 11 positions agree with TRBD1. Germline CDR1 LGHNA, CDR2 YSLEER. The V and J ends lost 1 base and 6 bases, in that order; junction bases with no gene match: 5. The CDR3 totals 15 residues.